The 20 T cell receptor beta chains below come from one sample, sequenced in a study of cytomegalovirus exposure and HLA in healthy donors. The PCR used 60 Vbeta and 13 Jbeta primers. The data were produced by immunoSEQ multiplex PCR, yet TCRdb's version contains in-frame clones alone and is incomplete. The table includes 190,000 or so clones, around 74% detected once. The sequencing sample was made of PBMCs. The receptor set was obtained from a girl aged 10 to 17 in good health and CMV-seropositive.

The chain links TRBV6-5 to TRBJ2-3; TRBD2 agrees at 15 bases. Unmatched junction bases numbered 5, after V lost 4 bases and J lost 6 bases. Germline V gene data show CDR1 as MNHEY and CDR2 as SVGAGI. This CDR3 has 16 amino acids. This chain's CDR3 is CASSFGLAGGRDTQYF. The CDR3 DNA follows: TGTGCCAGCAGTTTCGGACTAGCGGGGGGGCGGGATACGCAGTATTTT.

The chain has TRBV7-8 and TRBJ1-1, with 7 bases lining up with TRBD1. Looked up from germline, CDR1 is SGHVS and CDR2 is FQNEAQ. The CDR3 is 15 residues long. Trimming cost V 5 bases and J 5 bases; bases outside gene matches: 11. In DNA form, the CDR3 reads TGTGCCAGCAGCCCGATGACAGGGTATGCGACTGAAGCTTTCTTT. It codes for CASSPMTGYATEAFF.

The chain carries TRBV6-5 and TRBJ1-2; D not resolved. The V gene's germline CDR1 is MNHEY and CDR2 SVGAGI. V shed 2 bases and J shed 5 bases, with 3 bases lying between them. This CDR3 region has 11 residues. The CDR3 nucleotides are TGTGCCAGCAGTTACCTTTATGGCTACACCTTC. Protein: CASSYLYGYTF.

V is TRBV7-2 and J is TRBJ1-3, with D perhaps TRBD1 (6 bases). Trimming pared 1 base from V and 1 base from J, leaving 11 bases between. Looked up from germline, CDR1 is SGHTA and CDR2 is FQGNSA. The CDR3 sequence is 16 residues long. CDR3 coding DNA: TGTGCCAGCAGCTTAGTTGACCAGGGGTCTGGAAACACCATATATTTT. It encodes CASSLVDQGSGNTIYF.

This clone was seen a few times. At one of its ends the junction is not consistent with the germline gene, which may arise from a read error. The V gene is TRBV7-9, the J gene TRBJ2-7; D is perhaps TRBD1 (6 bases). The CDR3 spans 18 residues. From germline, CDR1 is SEHNR and CDR2 FQNEAQ (reference sequence). CDR3 residues: CSSSLLPFGGQTSYEQYF. CDR3 nucleotides: TGTTCCAGCAGCTTACTTCCCTTTGGCGGACAGACCTCCTACGAGCAGTACTTC.

The chain couples TRBV10-1 to TRBJ2-7; no firm D call. The CDR3 is 14 residues long. V lost 6 bases, J lost 4 bases, and 16 bases lay in between. CDR1 and CDR2 from the germline V gene are WNHNN and SYGVQD (reference sequence). The CDR3 sequence: CASRPGPTEYEQYF. CDR3 DNA sequence: TGCGCCAGCAGGCCGGGTCCTACTGAATACGAGCAGTACTTC.

The chain uses TRBV5-8 and TRBJ1-1; a possible D gene is TRBD1 (6 bases). Germline V lookup: CDR1 SGHTS, CDR2 YDEGEE. This CDR3 contains 14 residues. V was cut by 4 bases and J by 4 bases, with 14 bases left in between. Here the CDR3 reads CASSARRGGTEAFF. In nucleotides, the CDR3 is TGTGCCAGCAGCGCAAGACGAGGGGGCACTGAAGCTTTCTTT.

In this sample, this clone turned up a few times. The chain is built from TRBV9 and TRBJ1-3, with D tentatively TRBD1 (5 bases). Trimming removed 3 bases from V and 3 bases from J, with 10 bases in between. The germline CDR1 and CDR2 sequences are SGDLS and YYNGEE. The CDR3 sequence is 14 residues long. The CDR3 loop reads CASSAQEFGNTIYF. DNA for the CDR3: TGTGCCAGCAGCGCACAGGAGTTTGGAAACACCATATATTTT.

The chain employs TRBV4-3 and TRBJ2-3, with a tentative D call TRBD2 (5 bases). Trimming took off 1 base at V and 2 bases at J, with 10 bases between the two ends. This CDR3 has 15 amino acids. The germline V gene has CDR1 LGHNA and CDR2 YSLEER. The CDR3 nucleotides read TGCGCCAGCAGCCAAGGGAGCGGCCTCACAGATACGCAGTATTTT. Residues: CASSQGSGLTDTQYF.

This clone was counted between two and nine times. In DNA form, the CDR3 reads TGTGCCAGTGCTAGACAGGGGGACTACAATGAGCAGTTCTTC. Translating gives CASARQGDYNEQFF. The chain recombines TRBV19 with TRBJ2-1, with 9 bases fitting TRBD1. Per germline, CDR1 LNHDA and CDR2 SQIVND (reference sequence). Trimming cost V 8 bases and J 3 bases; bases outside gene matches: 5. The CDR3 loop spans 14 amino acids.

V is TRBV27 and J is TRBJ2-1; 12 nucleotides match TRBD1. With V trimmed by 4 bases and J by 8 bases, 9 bases remained unmatched. This CDR3 has 16 residues. Germline assignment: CDR1 MNHEY and CDR2 SMNVEV (reference sequence). The CDR3 here is CASSSLPGQGADEQFF. CDR3 sequence (DNA): TGTGCCAGCAGTTCCCTACCGGGACAGGGGGCGGATGAGCAGTTCTTC.

This clone was observed a handful of times. The chain joins TRBV29-1 to TRBJ1-2; D not resolved. Germline V gene lookup returns CDR1 SQVTM and CDR2 ANQGSEA. This CDR3 spans 11 amino acids. V shed 1 base and J shed 4 bases, with 4 bases lying between them. CDR3 sequence reads: CSVEGLYGYTF. The CDR3 nucleotides are TGCAGCGTTGAAGGTCTCTATGGCTACACCTTC.

CDR3 residues: CASSLPGGTEKLFF. The DNA of the CDR3 is TGTGCCAGCAGCTTACCCGGGGGGACGGAAAAACTGTTTTTT. The rearrangement uses TRBV5-4 and TRBJ1-4; weak D call: TRBD1 (5 bases). CDR1 is SGHNT and CDR2 is YYREEE in the germline V gene (reference sequence). The CDR3 contains 14 residues. V shed 2 bases and J shed 8 bases, with 13 bases lying between them. The full variable domain, rest sourced from reference TRBV5-4 and TRBJ1-4, is ETGVTQSPTHLIKTRGQQVTLRCSSQSGHNTVSWYQQALGQGPQFIFQYYREEENGRGNFPPRFSGLQFPNYSSELNVNALELDDSALYLCASSLPGGTEKLFFGSGTQLSVL.

The J gene is TRBJ2-3, the V gene TRBV10-3; 8 nucleotides line up with TRBD2. Germline CDR1 is ENHRY and CDR2 is SYGVKD. After removal of 4 bases from V and 1 base from J, the junction contained 7 bases not matched to a gene. The CDR3 is 16 residues long. The CDR3 nucleotides are TGTGCCATCAGTGGAGCGGGAGCGGGGGGCACAGATACGCAGTATTTT. Protein: CAISGAGAGGTDTQYF.

This chain uses TRBV4-3 with TRBJ2-1, with D maybe TRBD1 (5 bases). CDR1 and CDR2 from the germline V gene are LGHNA and YSLEER. Trimming left V 0 bases short and J 11 bases short, with 14 bases between. The CDR3 loop spans 14 amino acids. CDR3 protein: CASSQDGPQVQQFF. The CDR3 DNA follows: TGCGCCAGCAGCCAAGATGGGCCACAGGTCCAGCAGTTCTTC.

The gene calls are TRBV29-1 and TRBJ2-5; no clear D gene. This CDR3 is 12 amino acids long. The germline V and J ends were trimmed by 2 bases and 9 bases, with 13 bases remaining between them. Germline loops: CDR1 SQVTM, CDR2 ANQGSEA. CDR3 residues: CSVESSVGAQYF. CDR3 in DNA: TGCAGCGTTGAATCCTCGGTCGGAGCCCAGTACTTC.

The V and J genes are TRBV13 and TRBJ2-7; tentatively, D is TRBD1 (5 bases). Trimming removed 5 bases from V and 0 bases from J, with 8 bases in between. Germline CDR1 and CDR2: PRHDT and FYEKMQ (reference sequence). The CDR3 is 13 residues long. This CDR3 reads CASSDSTSYEQYF. The CDR3 region has the DNA TGTGCCAGCAGCGACAGTACCTCCTACGAGCAGTACTTC.

V gene TRBV4-3 combines with J gene TRBJ1-5; 8 bases line up with TRBD1. The V gene's germline CDR1 is LGHNA and CDR2 YSLEER. The CDR3 consists of 15 residues. With 1 base clipped from V and 5 bases from J, the junction kept 4 bases outside the gene matches. The DNA of the CDR3 is TGCGCCAGCAGCCAAGGTACAGGGGGGGATCAGCCCCAGCATTTT. As protein: CASSQGTGGDQPQHF.

The V and J genes are TRBV6-1 and TRBJ2-5, with 9 positions matching TRBD1. The trim removed 6 bases at V and 5 bases at J, leaving 7 bases unmatched. The CDR3 runs 14 residues. Looked up from germline, CDR1 is MNHNS and CDR2 is SASEGT. CDR3 protein: CASSRTGEVETQYF. The CDR3 DNA is TGTGCCAGCAGCAGGACAGGGGAGGTGGAGACCCAGTACTTC.

The rearrangement links TRBV7-2 to TRBJ2-1; 8 nucleotides agree with TRBD2. Germline CDR1 and CDR2: SGHTA and FQGNSA. The CDR3 consists of 15 residues. V was clipped by 5 bases and J by 8 bases; unmatched bases: 11. The CDR3, as DNA: TGTGCCAGCAGCCAACCGGGGGGGCCCCCCTATGAGCAGTTCTTC. Its translation: CASSQPGGPPYEQFF.